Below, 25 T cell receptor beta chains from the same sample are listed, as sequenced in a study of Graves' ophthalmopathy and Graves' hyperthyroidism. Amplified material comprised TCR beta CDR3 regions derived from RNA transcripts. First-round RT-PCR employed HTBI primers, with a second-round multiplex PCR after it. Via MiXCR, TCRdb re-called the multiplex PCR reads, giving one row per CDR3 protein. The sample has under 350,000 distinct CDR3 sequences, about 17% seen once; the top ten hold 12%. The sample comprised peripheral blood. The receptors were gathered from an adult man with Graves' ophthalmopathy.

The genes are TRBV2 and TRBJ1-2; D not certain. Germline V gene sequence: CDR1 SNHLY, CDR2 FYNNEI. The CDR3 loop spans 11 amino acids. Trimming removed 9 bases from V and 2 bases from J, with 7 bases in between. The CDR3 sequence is CARGGNYGYTF. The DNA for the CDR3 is TGTGCCAGAGGAGGGAACTATGGCTACACCTTC.

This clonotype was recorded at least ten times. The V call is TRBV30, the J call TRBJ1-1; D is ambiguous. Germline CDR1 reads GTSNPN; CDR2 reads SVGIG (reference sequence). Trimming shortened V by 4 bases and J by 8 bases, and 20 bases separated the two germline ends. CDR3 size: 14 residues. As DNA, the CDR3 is TGTGCCTGGACCGAAGGGAGGGCGGTCCAAGAAGCTTTCTTT. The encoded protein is CAWTEGRAVQEAFF.

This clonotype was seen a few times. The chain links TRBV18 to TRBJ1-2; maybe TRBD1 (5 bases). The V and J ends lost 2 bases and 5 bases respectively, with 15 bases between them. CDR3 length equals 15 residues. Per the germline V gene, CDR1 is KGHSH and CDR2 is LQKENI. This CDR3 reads CASSPGTLDGYGYTF. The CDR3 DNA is TGTGCCAGCTCACCAGGGACCCTGGACGGATATGGCTACACCTTC.

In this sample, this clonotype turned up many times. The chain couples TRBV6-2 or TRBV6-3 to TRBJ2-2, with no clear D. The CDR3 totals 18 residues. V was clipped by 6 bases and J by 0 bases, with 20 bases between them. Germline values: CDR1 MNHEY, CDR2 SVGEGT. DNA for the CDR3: TGTGCCAGCAGCCCTCTACGGACCTACTCTACGAACACCGGGGAGCTGTTTTTT. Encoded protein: CASSPLRTYSTNTGELFF.

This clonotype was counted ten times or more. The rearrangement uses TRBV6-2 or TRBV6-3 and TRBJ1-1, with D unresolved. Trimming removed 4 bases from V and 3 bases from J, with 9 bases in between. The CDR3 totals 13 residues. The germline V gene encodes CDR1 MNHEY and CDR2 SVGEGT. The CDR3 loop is CASSWRLDTEAFF. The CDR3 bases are TGTGCCAGCAGTTGGCGGCTGGACACTGAAGCTTTCTTT.

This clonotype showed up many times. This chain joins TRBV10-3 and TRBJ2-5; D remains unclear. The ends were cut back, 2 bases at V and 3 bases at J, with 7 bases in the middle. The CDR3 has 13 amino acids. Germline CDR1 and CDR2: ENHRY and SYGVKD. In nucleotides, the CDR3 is TGTGCCATCAGTGAGATGAAGAAAGAGACCCAGTACTTC. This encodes CAISEMKKETQYF.

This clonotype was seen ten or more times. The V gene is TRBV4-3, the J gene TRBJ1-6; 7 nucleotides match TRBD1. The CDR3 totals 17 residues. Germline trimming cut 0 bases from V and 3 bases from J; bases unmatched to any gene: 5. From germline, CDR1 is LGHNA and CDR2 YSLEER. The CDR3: CASSQEAAGGYNSPLHF. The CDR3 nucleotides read TGCGCCAGCAGCCAAGAGGCCGCAGGGGGCTATAATTCACCCCTCCACTTT.

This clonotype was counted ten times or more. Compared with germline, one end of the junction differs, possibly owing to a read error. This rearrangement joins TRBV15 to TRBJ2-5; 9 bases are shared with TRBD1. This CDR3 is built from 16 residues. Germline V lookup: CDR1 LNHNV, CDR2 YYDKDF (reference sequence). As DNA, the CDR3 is TGTGCCACCAGCAGCGGACAGGGGATACGACAAGAGACCCGGTACTTC. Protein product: CATSSGQGIRQETRYF.

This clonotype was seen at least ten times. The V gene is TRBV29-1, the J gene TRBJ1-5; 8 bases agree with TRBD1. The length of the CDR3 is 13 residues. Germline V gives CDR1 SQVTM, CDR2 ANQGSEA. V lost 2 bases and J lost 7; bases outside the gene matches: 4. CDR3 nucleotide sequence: TGCAGCGTTGAAACAGGGGGTGGGCAGCCCCAGCATTTT. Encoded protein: CSVETGGGQPQHF.

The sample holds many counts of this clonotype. DNA for the CDR3: TGTGCCAGCAGCTTAGAGGGACTACCGTTAGAGACCCAGTACTTC. Protein sequence: CASSLEGLPLETQYF. The chain uses TRBV11-2 and TRBJ2-5, with 7 bases matching TRBD2. The germline V gene has CDR1 SGHAT and CDR2 FQNNGV. J was trimmed by 4 bases and V by 0 bases; bases with no gene match: 5. CDR3 length: 15 amino acids.

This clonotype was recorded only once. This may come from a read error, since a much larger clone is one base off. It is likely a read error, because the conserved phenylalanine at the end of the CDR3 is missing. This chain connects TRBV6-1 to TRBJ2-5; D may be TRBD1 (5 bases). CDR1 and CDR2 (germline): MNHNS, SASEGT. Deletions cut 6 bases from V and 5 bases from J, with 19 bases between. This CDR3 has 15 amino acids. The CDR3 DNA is TGTGCCAGCAGGAGAGGCCAGGGATCATGGGAGACCCAGTACCTC. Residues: CASRRGQGSWETQYL.

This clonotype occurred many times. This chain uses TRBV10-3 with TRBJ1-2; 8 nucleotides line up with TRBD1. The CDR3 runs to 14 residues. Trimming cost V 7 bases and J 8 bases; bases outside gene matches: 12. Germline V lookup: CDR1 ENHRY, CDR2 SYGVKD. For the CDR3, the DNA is TGTGCCATCAACCCAGGACAGGGAATAGTCGGCTACACCTTC. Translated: CAINPGQGIVGYTF.

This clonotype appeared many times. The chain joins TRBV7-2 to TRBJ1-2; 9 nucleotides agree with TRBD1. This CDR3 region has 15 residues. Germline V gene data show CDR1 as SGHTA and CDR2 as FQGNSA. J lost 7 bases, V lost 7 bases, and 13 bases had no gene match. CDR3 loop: CASTPEDRGRGGYTF. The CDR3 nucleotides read TGTGCCAGCACCCCTGAGGACAGGGGTCGTGGTGGCTACACCTTC.

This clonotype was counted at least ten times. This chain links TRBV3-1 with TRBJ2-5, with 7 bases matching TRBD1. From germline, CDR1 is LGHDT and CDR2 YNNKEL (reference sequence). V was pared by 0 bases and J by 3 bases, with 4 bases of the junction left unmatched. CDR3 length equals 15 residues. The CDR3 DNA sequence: TGTGCCAGCAGCCAAGAACGGGACAGAGAAGAGACCCAGTACTTC. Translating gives CASSQERDREETQYF.

Here the CDR3 DNA reads TGTGCCAGCAGTGAACGGCGGGAGCAGTACTTC. This gives the protein CASSERREQYF. V is TRBV2 and J is TRBJ2-7; D is uncertain. V lost 2 bases and J lost 7, with 6 bases in between. Looked up from germline, CDR1 is SNHLY and CDR2 is FYNNEI. The CDR3 contains 11 residues.

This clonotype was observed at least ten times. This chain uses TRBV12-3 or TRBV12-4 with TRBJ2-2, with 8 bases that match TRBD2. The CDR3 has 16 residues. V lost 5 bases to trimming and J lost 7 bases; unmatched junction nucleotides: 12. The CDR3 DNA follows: TGTGCCAGCAGTCGCGACGGGAGGGCCATGGGCGGGGAGCTGTTTTTT. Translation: CASSRDGRAMGGELFF.

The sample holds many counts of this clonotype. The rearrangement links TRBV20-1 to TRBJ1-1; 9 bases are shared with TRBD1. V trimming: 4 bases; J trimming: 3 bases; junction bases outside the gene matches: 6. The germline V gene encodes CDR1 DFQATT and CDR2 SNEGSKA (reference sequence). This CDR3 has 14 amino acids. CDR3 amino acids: CSATGTGPYTEAFF. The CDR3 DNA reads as TGCAGTGCTACCGGGACAGGGCCCTACACTGAAGCTTTCTTT.

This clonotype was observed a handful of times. CDR3 sequence reads: CASSARGSDGVTIYF. Written as DNA, the CDR3 is TGTGCCAGCAGCGCGCGGGGGAGTGACGGGGTCACCATATATTTT. The chain is built from TRBV9 and TRBJ1-3; tentatively, D is TRBD1 (5 bases). The CDR3 runs 15 residues. Trimming took 3 bases from V and 9 from J, leaving 19 bases between them. CDR1 and CDR2 from the germline V gene are SGDLS and YYNGEE.

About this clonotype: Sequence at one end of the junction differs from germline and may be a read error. This CDR3 is CASSLPLTPAVF. CDR3 nucleotides: TGTGCCAGCAGCTTACCCTTGACACCCGCGGTCTTC. V gene TRBV28 combines with J gene TRBJ2-5; no firm D call. Germline loops: CDR1 MDHEN, CDR2 SYDVKM. The CDR3 is 12 amino acids.

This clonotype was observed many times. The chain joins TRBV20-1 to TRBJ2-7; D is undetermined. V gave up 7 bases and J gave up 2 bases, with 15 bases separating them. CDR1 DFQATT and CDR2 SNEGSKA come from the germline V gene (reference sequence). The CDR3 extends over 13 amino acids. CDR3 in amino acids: CSGRVNTAYEQYF. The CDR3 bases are TGCAGTGGCAGAGTGAACACCGCCTACGAGCAGTACTTC.

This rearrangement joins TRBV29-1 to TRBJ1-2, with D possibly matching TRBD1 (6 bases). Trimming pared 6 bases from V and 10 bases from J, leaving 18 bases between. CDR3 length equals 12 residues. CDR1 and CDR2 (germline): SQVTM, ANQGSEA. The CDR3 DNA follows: TGCAGCGTGGTACAGGGTGGTCTGGCCTACACCTTC. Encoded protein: CSVVQGGLAYTF.

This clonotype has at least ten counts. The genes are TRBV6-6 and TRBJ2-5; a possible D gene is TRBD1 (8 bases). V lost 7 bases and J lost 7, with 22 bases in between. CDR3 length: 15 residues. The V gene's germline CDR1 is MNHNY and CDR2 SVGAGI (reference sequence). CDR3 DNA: TGTGCCAGCACCGCCGGACAGGGACTACCGGGGACCCAGTACTTC. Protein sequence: CASTAGQGLPGTQYF.

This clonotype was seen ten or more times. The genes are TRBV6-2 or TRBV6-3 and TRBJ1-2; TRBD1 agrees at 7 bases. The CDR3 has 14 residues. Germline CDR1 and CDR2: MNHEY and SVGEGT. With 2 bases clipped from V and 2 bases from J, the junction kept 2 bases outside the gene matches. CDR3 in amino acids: CASSYPGQNYGYTF. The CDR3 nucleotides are TGTGCCAGCAGTTACCCGGGACAGAACTATGGCTACACCTTC.

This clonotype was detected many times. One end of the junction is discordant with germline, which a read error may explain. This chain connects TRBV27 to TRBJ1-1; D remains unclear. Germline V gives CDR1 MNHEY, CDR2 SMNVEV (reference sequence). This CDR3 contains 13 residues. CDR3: CASSLRGNTEAFF. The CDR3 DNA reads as TGTGCCAGCAGTTTGCGAGGGAACACTGAGGCTTTCTTT.

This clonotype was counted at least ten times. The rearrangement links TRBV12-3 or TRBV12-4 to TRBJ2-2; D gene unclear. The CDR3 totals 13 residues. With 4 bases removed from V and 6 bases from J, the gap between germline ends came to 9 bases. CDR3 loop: CASSSRHSGELFF. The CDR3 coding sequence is TGTGCCAGCAGTTCCCGACACTCCGGGGAGCTGTTTTTT.